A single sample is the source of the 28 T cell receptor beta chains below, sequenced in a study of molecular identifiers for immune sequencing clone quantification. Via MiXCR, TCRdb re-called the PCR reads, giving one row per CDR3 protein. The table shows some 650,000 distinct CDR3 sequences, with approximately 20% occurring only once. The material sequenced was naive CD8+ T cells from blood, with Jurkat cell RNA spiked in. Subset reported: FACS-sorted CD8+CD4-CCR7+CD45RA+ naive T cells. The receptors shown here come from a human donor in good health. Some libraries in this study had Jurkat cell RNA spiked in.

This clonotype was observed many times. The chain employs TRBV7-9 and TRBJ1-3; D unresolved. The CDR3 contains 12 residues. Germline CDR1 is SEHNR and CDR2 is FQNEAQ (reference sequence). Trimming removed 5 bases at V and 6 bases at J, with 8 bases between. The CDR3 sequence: CASSPLENTIYF. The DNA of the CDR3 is TGTGCCAGCAGCCCCCTGGAAAACACCATATATTTT.

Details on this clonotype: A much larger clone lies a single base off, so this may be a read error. In nucleotides, the CDR3 is TGTGCCACCAGTGGTTTTAACGCAGGCCCTGACACCGGGGAGCTGTTTTTT. Translating it yields CATSGFNAGPDTGELFF. The genes are TRBV24-1 and TRBJ2-2; D gene uncertain. This CDR3 region has 17 residues. Germline CDR1 KGHDR, CDR2 SFDVKD. V shed 5 bases and J shed 3 bases, with 18 bases lying between them.

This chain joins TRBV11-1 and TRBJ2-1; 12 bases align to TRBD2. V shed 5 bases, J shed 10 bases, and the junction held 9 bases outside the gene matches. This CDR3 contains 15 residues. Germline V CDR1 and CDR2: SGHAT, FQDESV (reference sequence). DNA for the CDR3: TGTGCCAGCAGCGCGACTAGCGGGGGTGCTGGGGAGCAGTTCTTC. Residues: CASSATSGGAGEQFF.

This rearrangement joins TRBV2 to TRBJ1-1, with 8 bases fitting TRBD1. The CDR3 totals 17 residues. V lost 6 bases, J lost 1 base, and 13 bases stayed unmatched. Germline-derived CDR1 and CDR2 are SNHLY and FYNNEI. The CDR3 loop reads CASRDYTGGGTNTEAFF. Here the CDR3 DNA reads TGTGCCAGCAGGGACTATACAGGGGGGGGCACGAACACTGAAGCTTTCTTT.

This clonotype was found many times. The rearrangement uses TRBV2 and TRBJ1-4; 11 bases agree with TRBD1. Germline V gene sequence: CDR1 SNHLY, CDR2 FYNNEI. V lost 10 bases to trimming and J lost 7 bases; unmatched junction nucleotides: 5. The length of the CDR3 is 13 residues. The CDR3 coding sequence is TGTGCCATTACCGGGACAGGGGGTGAAAAACTGTTTTTT. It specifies CAITGTGGEKLFF.

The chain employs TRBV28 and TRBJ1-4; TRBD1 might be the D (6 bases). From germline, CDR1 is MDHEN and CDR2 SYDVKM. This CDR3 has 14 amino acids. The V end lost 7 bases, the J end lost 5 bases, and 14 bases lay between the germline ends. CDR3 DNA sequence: TGTGCCAGCATAACGGGGGGGCACAATGAAAAACTGTTTTTT. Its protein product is CASITGGHNEKLFF.

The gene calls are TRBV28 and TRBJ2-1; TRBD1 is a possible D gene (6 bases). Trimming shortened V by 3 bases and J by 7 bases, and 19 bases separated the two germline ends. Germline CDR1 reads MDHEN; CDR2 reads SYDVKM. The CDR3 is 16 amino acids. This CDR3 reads CASSFPRGRSVNEQFF. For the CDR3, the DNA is TGTGCCAGCAGTTTCCCCAGGGGTCGTTCGGTAAATGAGCAGTTCTTC.

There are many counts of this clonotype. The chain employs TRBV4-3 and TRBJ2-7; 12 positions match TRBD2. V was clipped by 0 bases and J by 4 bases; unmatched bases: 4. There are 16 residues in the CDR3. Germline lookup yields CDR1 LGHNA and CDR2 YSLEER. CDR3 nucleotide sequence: TGCGCCAGCAGCCAAGATGGTCTAGCGGGAGGGTACGAGCAGTACTTC. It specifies CASSQDGLAGGYEQYF.

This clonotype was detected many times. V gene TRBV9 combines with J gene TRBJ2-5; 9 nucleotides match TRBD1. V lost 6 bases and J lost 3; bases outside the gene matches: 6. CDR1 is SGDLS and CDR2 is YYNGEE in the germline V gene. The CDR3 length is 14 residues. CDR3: CASKPTGGEETQYF. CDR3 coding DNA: TGTGCCAGCAAACCGACAGGGGGGGAAGAGACCCAGTACTTC.

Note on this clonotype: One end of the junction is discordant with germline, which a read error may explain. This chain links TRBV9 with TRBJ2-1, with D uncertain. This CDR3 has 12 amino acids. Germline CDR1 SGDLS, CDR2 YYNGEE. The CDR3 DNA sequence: TGTGCCAGCGGCGTAGCAGGTAATGAGCAGTTCTTC. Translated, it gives CASGVAGNEQFF.

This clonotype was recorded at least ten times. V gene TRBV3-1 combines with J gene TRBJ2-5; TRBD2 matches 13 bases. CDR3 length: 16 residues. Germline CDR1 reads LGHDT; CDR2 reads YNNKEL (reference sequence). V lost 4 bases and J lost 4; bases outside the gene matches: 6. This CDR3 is CASSPRTSGGLETQYF. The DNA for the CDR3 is TGTGCCAGCAGCCCGAGGACTAGCGGGGGCCTAGAGACCCAGTACTTC.

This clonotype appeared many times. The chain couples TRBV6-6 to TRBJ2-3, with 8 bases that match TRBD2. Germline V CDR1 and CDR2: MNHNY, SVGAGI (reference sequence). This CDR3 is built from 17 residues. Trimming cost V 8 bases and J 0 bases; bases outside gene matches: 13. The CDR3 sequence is CASDKRGGGYSTDTQYF. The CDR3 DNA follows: TGTGCCAGCGATAAACGGGGGGGGGGTTATAGCACAGATACGCAGTATTTT.

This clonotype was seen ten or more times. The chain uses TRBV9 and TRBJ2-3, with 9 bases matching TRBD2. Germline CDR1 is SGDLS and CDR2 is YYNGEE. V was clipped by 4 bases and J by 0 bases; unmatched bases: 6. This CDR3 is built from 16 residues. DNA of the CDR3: TGTGCCAGCAGCACTGAGCGGGGGGTAAGCACAGATACGCAGTATTTT. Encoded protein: CASSTERGVSTDTQYF.

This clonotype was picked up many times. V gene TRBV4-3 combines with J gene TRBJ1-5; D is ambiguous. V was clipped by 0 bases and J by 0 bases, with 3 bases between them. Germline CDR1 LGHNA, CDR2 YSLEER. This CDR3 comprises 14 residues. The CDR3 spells CASSQESSNQPQHF. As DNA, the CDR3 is TGCGCCAGCAGCCAAGAGAGTAGCAATCAGCCCCAGCATTTT.

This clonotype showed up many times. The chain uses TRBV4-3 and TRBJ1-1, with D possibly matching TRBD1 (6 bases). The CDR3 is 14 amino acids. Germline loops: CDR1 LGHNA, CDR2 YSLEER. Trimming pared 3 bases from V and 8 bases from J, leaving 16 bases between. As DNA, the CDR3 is TGCGCCAGCAGCCAGGCGACAGGTTTCTTCGAAGCTTTCTTT. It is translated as CASSQATGFFEAFF.

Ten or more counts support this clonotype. The CDR3 DNA is TGTGCCAGCAAGTTGAGCGGACTACATAGCACAGATACGCAGTATTTT. This gives the protein CASKLSGLHSTDTQYF. The V call is TRBV27, the J call TRBJ2-3; D is perhaps TRBD2 (6 bases). The V end was cut by 7 bases, the J end by 0 bases, with 17 bases between. Germline V gives CDR1 MNHEY, CDR2 SMNVEV (reference sequence). The CDR3 contains 16 residues.

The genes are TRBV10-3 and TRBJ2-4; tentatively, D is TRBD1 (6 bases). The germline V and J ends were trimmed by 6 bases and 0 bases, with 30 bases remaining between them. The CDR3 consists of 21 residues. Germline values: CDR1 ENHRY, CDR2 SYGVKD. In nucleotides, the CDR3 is TGTGCCATCAGGGAAATTCGGGACACAGTTACTCGACTTCTAGCCAAAAACATTCAGTACTTC. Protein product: CAIREIRDTVTRLLAKNIQYF.

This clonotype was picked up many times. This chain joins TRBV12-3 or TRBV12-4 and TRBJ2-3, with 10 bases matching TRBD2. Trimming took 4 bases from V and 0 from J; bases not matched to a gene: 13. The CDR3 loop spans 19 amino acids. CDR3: CASSSPTSGFSASTDTQYF. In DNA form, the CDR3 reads TGTGCCAGCAGTTCGCCGACTAGCGGGTTCTCAGCTAGCACAGATACGCAGTATTTT.

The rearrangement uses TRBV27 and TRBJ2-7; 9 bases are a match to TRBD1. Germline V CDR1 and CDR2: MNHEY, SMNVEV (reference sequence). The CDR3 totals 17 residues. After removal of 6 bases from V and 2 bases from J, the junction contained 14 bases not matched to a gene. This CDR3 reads CASSPYPGQGFPYEQYF. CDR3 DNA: TGTGCCAGCAGCCCCTATCCGGGACAGGGCTTCCCCTACGAGCAGTACTTC.

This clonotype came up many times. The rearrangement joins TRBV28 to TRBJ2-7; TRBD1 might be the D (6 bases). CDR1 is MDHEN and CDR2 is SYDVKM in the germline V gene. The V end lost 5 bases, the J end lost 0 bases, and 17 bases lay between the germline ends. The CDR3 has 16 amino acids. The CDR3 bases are TGTGCCAGCAGTCCTAAAGTAGGGGGATACTCCTACGAGCAGTACTTC. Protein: CASSPKVGGYSYEQYF. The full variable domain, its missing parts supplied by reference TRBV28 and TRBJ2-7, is DVKVTQSSRYLVKRTGEKVFLECVQDMDHENMFWYRQDPGLGLRLIYFSYDVKMKEKGDIPEGYSVSREKKERFSLILESASTNQTSMYLCASSPKVGGYSYEQYFGPGTRLTVT.

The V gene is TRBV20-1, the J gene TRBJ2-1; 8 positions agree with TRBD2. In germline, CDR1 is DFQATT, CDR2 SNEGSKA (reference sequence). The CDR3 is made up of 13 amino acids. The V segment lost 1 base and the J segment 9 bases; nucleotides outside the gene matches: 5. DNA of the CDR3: TGCAGTGCTAGAGGGACTAGCCCTGGTGAGCAGTTCTTC. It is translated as CSARGTSPGEQFF.

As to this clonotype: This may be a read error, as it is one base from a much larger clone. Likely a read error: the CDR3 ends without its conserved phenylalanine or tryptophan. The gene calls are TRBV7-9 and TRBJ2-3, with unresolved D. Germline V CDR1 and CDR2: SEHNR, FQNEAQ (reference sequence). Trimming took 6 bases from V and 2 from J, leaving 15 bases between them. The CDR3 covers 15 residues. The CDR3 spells CASSSTVAITDTQYL. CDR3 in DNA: TGTGCCAGCAGTTCAACGGTGGCAATCACAGATACGCAGTATCTT.

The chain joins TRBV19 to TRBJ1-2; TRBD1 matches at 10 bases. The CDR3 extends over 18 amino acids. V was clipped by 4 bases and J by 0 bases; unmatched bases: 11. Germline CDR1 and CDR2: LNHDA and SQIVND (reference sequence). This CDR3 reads CASSTRPGQGSTNYGYTF. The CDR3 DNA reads TGTGCCAGTAGTACCCGTCCGGGACAGGGGTCTACTAACTATGGCTACACCTTC.

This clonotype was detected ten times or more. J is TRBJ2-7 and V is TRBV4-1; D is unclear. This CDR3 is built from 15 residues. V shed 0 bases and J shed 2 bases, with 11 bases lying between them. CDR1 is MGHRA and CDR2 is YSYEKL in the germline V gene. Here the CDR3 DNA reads TGCGCCAGCAGCCAAGAATGGTCAGCCGCCTACGAGCAGTACTTC. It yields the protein CASSQEWSAAYEQYF.

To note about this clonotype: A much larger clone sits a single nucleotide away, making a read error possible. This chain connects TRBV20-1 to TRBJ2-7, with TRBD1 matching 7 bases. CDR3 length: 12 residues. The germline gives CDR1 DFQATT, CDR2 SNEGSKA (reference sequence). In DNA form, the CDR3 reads TGCAGTGCATCGACAGGGTTATACGAGCAGTGCTTC. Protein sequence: CSASTGLYEQCF.

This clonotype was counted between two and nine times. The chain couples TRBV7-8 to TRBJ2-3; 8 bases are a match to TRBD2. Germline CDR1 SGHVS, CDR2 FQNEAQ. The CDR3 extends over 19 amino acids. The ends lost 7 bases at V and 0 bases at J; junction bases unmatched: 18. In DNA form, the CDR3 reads TGTGCCAGCACCGGGGAGGGGGTAGCGGGATACCCTAGCACAGATACGCAGTATTTT. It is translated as CASTGEGVAGYPSTDTQYF.

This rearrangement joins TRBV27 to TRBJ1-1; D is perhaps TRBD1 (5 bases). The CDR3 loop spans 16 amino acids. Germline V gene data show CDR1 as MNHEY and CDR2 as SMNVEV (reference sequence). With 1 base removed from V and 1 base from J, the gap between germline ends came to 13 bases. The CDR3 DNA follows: TGTGCCAGCAGTTTATGGAGCAGGAGGGGGAACACTGAAGCTTTCTTT. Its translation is CASSLWSRRGNTEAFF.

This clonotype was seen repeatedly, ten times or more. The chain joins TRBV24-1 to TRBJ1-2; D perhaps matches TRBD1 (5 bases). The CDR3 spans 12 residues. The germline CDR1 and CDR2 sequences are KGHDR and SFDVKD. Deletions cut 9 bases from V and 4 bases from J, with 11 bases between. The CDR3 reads CATSQRGYGYTF. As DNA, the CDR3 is TGTGCCACCTCCCAGAGGGGCTATGGCTACACCTTC.